Each of the 24 T cell receptor beta chains below was sequenced from the same sample in a study of early T cells in non-severe SARS-CoV-2 infection. TCRdb redid the calling of the 5' RACE reads with MiXCR, one entry per CDR3 protein. The sample records under 85,000 distinct CDR3 sequences, 12% being singletons. The sequencing input was whole blood. The receptor source for this set is an adult who was a healthcare worker with PCR-confirmed SARS-CoV-2 infection or an uninfected control (not recorded which).

There are a few counts of this clonotype. The rearrangement links TRBV7-3 to TRBJ2-5, with D possibly being TRBD1 (6 bases). Germline V gene lookup returns CDR1 SGHTA and CDR2 FQGTGA. The CDR3 covers 15 residues. The V end lost 1 base, the J end lost 2 bases, and 11 bases lay between the germline ends. The CDR3 bases are TGTGCCAGCAGCTTAAGCAGGGGCCCTCAAGAGACCCAGTACTTC. It encodes CASSLSRGPQETQYF.

This clonotype has a count of ten or more. DNA for the CDR3: TGTGCCAGCAGCGAAGGGGACAGGTTCTATGGCTACACCTTC. Protein product: CASSEGDRFYGYTF. The genes are TRBV9 and TRBJ1-2; 8 nucleotides match TRBD1. CDR1 and CDR2 (germline): SGDLS, YYNGEE. There are 14 residues in the CDR3. V was clipped by 3 bases and J by 4 bases; unmatched bases: 5.

This clonotype was counted between two and nine times. The V call is TRBV6-2 or TRBV6-3, the J call TRBJ2-1; 8 bases fit TRBD2. CDR3 size: 18 residues. Germline V CDR1 and CDR2: MNHEY, SVGEGT. Trimming removed 2 bases from V and 1 base from J; junction bases left unmatched: 10. For the CDR3, the DNA is TGTGCCAGCAGTTACCCTATGGGAGCGGGAGTGTCCTACAATGAGCAGTTCTTC. Translated, it gives CASSYPMGAGVSYNEQFF.

This clonotype has a count of ten or more. The gene calls are TRBV6-5 and TRBJ2-3; 12 nucleotides match TRBD2. Germline loops: CDR1 MNHEY, CDR2 SVGAGI. The CDR3 is 15 amino acids. J was trimmed by 4 bases and V by 6 bases; bases with no gene match: 5. CDR3 region: CASRSLAGGADTQYF. The CDR3 DNA reads as TGTGCCAGCAGGTCCCTAGCGGGGGGGGCAGATACGCAGTATTTT.

The CDR3 here is CASSSGTGKNEKLFF. DNA of the CDR3: TGTGCCAGCAGCTCAGGGACAGGGAAAAATGAAAAACTGTTTTTT. This rearrangement joins TRBV7-9 to TRBJ1-4, with 9 bases matching TRBD1. The CDR3 runs 15 residues. The V segment lost 4 bases and the J segment 5 bases; nucleotides outside the gene matches: 5. Germline loops: CDR1 SEHNR, CDR2 FQNEAQ (reference sequence).

This clonotype was observed a few times. This chain links TRBV7-2 with TRBJ1-1, with TRBD1 matching 7 bases. The trim removed 2 bases at V and 4 bases at J, leaving 13 bases unmatched. CDR1 and CDR2 (germline): SGHTA, FQGNSA. This CDR3 has 17 residues. This CDR3 is CASSLYGFTGVITEAFF. The DNA for the CDR3 is TGTGCCAGCAGCTTATATGGGTTCACAGGGGTCATCACTGAAGCTTTCTTT.

At least ten counts were recorded for this clonotype. The chain uses TRBV4-1 and TRBJ2-5; TRBD1 is a possible D gene (6 bases). Germline V gene sequence: CDR1 MGHRA, CDR2 YSYEKL. With 5 bases removed from V and 0 bases from J, the gap between germline ends came to 10 bases. This CDR3 has 14 residues. DNA for the CDR3: TGCGCCAGCAGCTACAGGGTCTACCAAGAGACCCAGTACTTC. This codes for CASSYRVYQETQYF.

This clonotype was detected a few times. The V call is TRBV3-1, the J call TRBJ1-3, with TRBD1 as a possible D gene (5 bases). V was trimmed by 0 bases and J by 2 bases, leaving 8 bases between them. The CDR3 runs 15 residues. CDR1 and CDR2 (germline): LGHDT, YNNKEL (reference sequence). CDR3 sequence: CASSQDRAPGNTIYF. The CDR3 nucleotides are TGTGCCAGCAGCCAAGACAGGGCGCCTGGAAACACCATATATTTT. Filled out from reference TRBV3-1 and TRBJ1-3, the complete variable domain reads DTAVSQTPKYLVTQMGNDKSIKCEQNLGHDTMYWYKQDSKKFLKIMFSYNNKELIINETVPNRFSPKSPDKAHLNLHINSLELGDSAVYFCASSQDRAPGNTIYFGEGSWLTVV.

The V and J genes are TRBV27 and TRBJ2-1; D is ambiguous. The germline CDR1 and CDR2 sequences are MNHEY and SMNVEV (reference sequence). The CDR3 loop spans 15 amino acids. V gave up 5 bases and J gave up 0 bases, with 11 bases separating them. The CDR3 protein is CASSLPVSSYNEQFF. In DNA form, the CDR3 reads TGTGCCAGCAGTCTCCCCGTCAGCTCCTACAATGAGCAGTTCTTC.

This clonotype was detected ten times or more. The chain employs TRBV7-2 and TRBJ2-3; TRBD1 is a possible D gene (6 bases). The germline V gene encodes CDR1 SGHTA and CDR2 FQGNSA. CDR3 length equals 16 residues. V lost 1 base to trimming and J lost 0 bases, with 11 bases between them. This CDR3 is CASSLVLGQSTDTQYF. Here the CDR3 DNA reads TGTGCCAGCAGCTTAGTCTTGGGACAAAGCACAGATACGCAGTATTTT.

In this sample, this clonotype turned up a few times. This chain connects TRBV7-3 to TRBJ2-5; D is tentatively TRBD1 or TRBD2 (5 bases each). V lost 4 bases and J 5 bases, leaving 11 bases between the germline ends. The CDR3 covers 13 residues. Germline V CDR1 and CDR2: SGHTA, FQGTGA. The CDR3 coding sequence is TGTGCCAGCAGCTATGGGACGGGGGAGACCCAGTACTTC. Protein sequence: CASSYGTGETQYF. Variable domain in full (rest from reference TRBV7-3 and TRBJ2-5): GAGVSQTPSNKVTEKGKYVELRCDPISGHTALYWYRQSLGQGPEFLIYFQGTGAADDSGLPNDRFFAVRPEGSVSTLKIQRTERGDSAVYLCASSYGTGETQYFGPGTRLLVL.

This clonotype was picked up many times. V and J are TRBV18 and TRBJ2-1; a possible D gene is TRBD1 (5 bases). This CDR3 has 15 amino acids. From germline, CDR1 is KGHSH and CDR2 LQKENI. Trimming left V 4 bases short and J 0 bases short, with 10 bases between. The CDR3 protein is CASSQAQASYNEQFF. The CDR3 nucleotides are TGTGCCAGCTCACAAGCACAGGCCTCCTACAATGAGCAGTTCTTC.

This clonotype has only a few counts. The chain combines TRBV5-1 with TRBJ2-1; a possible D gene is TRBD1 (5 bases). This CDR3 contains 14 residues. The V and J ends lost 4 bases and 0 bases respectively, with 8 bases between them. CDR1 and CDR2 from the germline V gene are SGHRS and YFSETQ. This CDR3 is CASSQDSSYNEQFF. CDR3 bases: TGCGCCAGCAGCCAAGACAGCTCCTACAATGAGCAGTTCTTC.

V gene TRBV7-3 combines with J gene TRBJ2-1, with 7 bases lining up with TRBD2. Germline V gives CDR1 SGHTA, CDR2 FQGTGA. The CDR3 loop spans 12 amino acids. V lost 4 bases to trimming and J lost 9 bases; unmatched junction nucleotides: 3. The CDR3 nucleotides are TGTGCCAGCAGCTCGTCGGGGGGTGAGCAGTTCTTC. It yields the protein CASSSSGGEQFF.

Ten or more counts support this clonotype. V and J are TRBV6-6 and TRBJ1-3; 10 bases are shared with TRBD1. The trim removed 0 bases at V and 8 bases at J, leaving 19 bases unmatched. The germline V gene encodes CDR1 MNHNY and CDR2 SVGAGI (reference sequence). There are 20 residues in the CDR3. This CDR3 is CASSYSSSGREDRGGYTIYF. The CDR3 DNA is TGTGCCAGCAGTTACTCATCATCCGGGCGCGAGGACAGGGGGGGGTACACCATATATTTT.

The table lists this clonotype with many counts. The chain carries TRBV19 and TRBJ2-7; 8 positions agree with TRBD1. The J segment lost 0 bases and the V segment lost 5 bases, leaving 6 bases of the junction unmatched. CDR3 size: 15 residues. Germline lookup yields CDR1 LNHDA and CDR2 SQIVND (reference sequence). In nucleotides, the CDR3 is TGTGCCAGTAGTCCCCGGGACAGGCCCTCCTACGAGCAGTACTTC. Its protein is CASSPRDRPSYEQYF.

This clonotype came up a few times. This rearrangement joins TRBV29-1 to TRBJ2-1; D unresolved. Trimming removed 7 bases from V and 7 bases from J, with 14 bases in between. The CDR3 length is 12 residues. CDR1 and CDR2 (germline): SQVTM, ANQGSEA. DNA for the CDR3: TGCAGCGGTGAGGCACGTGGGAATGAGCAGTTCTTC. Translating gives CSGEARGNEQFF.

The rearrangement links TRBV7-3 to TRBJ1-1, with a tentative D call TRBD1 (5 bases). V lost 4 bases and J lost 1, with 10 bases in between. Germline values: CDR1 SGHTA, CDR2 FQGTGA. The CDR3 has 14 residues. The CDR3 spells CASSSGATNTEAFF. The DNA of the CDR3 is TGTGCCAGCAGCTCTGGGGCGACGAACACTGAAGCTTTCTTT.

At least ten counts were recorded for this clonotype. In nucleotides, the CDR3 is TGTGCCAGCAGCCGCGGGTCCGGGGGGATAGGGGACGAGCAGTACTTC. Encoded protein: CASSRGSGGIGDEQYF. V and J are TRBV5-4 and TRBJ2-7, with 7 bases that match TRBD2. This CDR3 spans 16 amino acids. Germline trimming cut 4 bases from V and 5 bases from J; bases unmatched to any gene: 15. The germline V gene has CDR1 SGHNT and CDR2 YYREEE (reference sequence).

This clonotype has only a few counts. The chain links TRBV29-1 to TRBJ2-7; TRBD2 matches 7 bases. CDR1 is SQVTM and CDR2 is ANQGSEA in the germline V gene. The CDR3 spans 13 residues. This CDR3 reads CSVRQGGTYEQYF. CDR3 DNA sequence: TGCAGTGTGAGGCAGGGAGGGACCTACGAGCAGTACTTC.

This clonotype came up many times. The V gene is TRBV5-1, the J gene TRBJ2-7; D unclear. Germline CDR1 and CDR2: SGHRS and YFSETQ. This CDR3 has 13 amino acids. The germline V and J ends were trimmed by 0 bases and 4 bases, with 8 bases remaining between them. The CDR3 loop is CASSLERGYEQYF. In nucleotides, the CDR3 is TGCGCCAGCAGCTTGGAGCGCGGATACGAGCAGTACTTC.

The genes are TRBV6-6 and TRBJ2-5, with 11 bases lining up with TRBD2. Germline V gives CDR1 MNHNY, CDR2 SVGAGI (reference sequence). V shed 7 bases and J 7 bases; nucleotides not matched to a gene: 11. The CDR3 runs 15 residues. The CDR3 region has the DNA TGTGCCAGCACCCAGTCTAGCGGGGGGTCCGCGACCCAGTACTTC. This sequence encodes CASTQSSGGSATQYF.

V and J are TRBV10-3 and TRBJ2-3; no reliable D call. The CDR3 has 13 amino acids. Trimming cost V 11 bases and J 2 bases, with 14 bases left between them. Germline V lookup: CDR1 ENHRY, CDR2 SYGVKD. The CDR3 DNA follows: TGTGCCGCCCAGCACCCAGACACAGATACGCAGTATTTT. Translation: CAAQHPDTDTQYF.

In this sample, this clonotype turned up a few times. The V call is TRBV20-1, the J call TRBJ2-7, with D perhaps assigned TRBD1 or TRBD2 (5 bases each). V dropped 6 bases and J dropped 10 bases, with 22 bases sitting between them. The CDR3 covers 13 residues. The germline gives CDR1 DFQATT, CDR2 SNEGSKA (reference sequence). This CDR3 reads CSAPRASGSGQYF. Here the CDR3 DNA reads TGCAGTGCGCCGAGGGCCTCAGGGAGCGGACAGTACTTC.